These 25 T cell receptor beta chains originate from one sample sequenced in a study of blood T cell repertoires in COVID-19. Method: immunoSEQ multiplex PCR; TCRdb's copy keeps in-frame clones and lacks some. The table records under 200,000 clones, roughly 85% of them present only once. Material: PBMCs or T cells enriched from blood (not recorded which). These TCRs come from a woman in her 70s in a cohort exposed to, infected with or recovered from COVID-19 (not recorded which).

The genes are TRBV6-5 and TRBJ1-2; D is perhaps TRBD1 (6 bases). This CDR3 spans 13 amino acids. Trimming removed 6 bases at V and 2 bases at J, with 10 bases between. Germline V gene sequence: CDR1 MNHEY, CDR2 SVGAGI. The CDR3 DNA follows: TGTGCCAGCAGACGACAGGCCAACTATGGCTACACCTTC. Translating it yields CASRRQANYGYTF.

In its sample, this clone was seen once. CDR3: CASSSRSSGSVNEQFF. The CDR3 nucleotides read TGTGCCAGCAGCTCCCGGAGTAGCGGGAGCGTCAATGAGCAGTTCTTC. The rearrangement uses TRBV11-2 and TRBJ2-1; 9 bases are shared with TRBD2. The length of the CDR3 is 16 residues. Germline V gives CDR1 SGHAT, CDR2 FQNNGV. Unmatched junction bases numbered 10, after V lost 4 bases and J lost 6 bases.

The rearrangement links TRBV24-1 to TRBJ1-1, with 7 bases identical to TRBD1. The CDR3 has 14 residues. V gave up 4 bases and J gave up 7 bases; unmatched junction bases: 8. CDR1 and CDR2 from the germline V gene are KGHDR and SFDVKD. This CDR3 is CATSDPDRAGEAFF. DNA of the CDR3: TGTGCCACCAGTGACCCTGACAGGGCGGGTGAAGCTTTCTTT.

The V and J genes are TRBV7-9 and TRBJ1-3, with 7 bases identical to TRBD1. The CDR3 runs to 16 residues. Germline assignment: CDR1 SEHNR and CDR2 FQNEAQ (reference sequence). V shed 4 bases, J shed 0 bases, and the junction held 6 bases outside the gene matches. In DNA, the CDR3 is TGTGCCAGCAGCTCAGGACAGGTTAGCTCTGGAAACACCATATATTTT. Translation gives CASSSGQVSSGNTIYF.

DNA for the CDR3: TGTGCCAGCAGTGGACAGGGGGTAACTAATGAAAAACTGTTTTTT. Its translation: CASSGQGVTNEKLFF. The genes are TRBV2 and TRBJ1-4; 9 bases are shared with TRBD1. Looked up from germline, CDR1 is SNHLY and CDR2 is FYNNEI. The V gene end was trimmed by 4 bases and the J gene end by 1 base; junction bases not matched to a gene: 1. This CDR3 has 15 residues. The full variable domain, in which reference TRBV2 and TRBJ1-4 provide the parts outside the CDR3, is EPEVTQTPSHQVTQMGQEVILRCVPISNHLYFYWYRQILGQKVEFLVSFYNNEISEKSEIFDDQFSVERPDGSNFTLKIRSTKLEDSAMYFCASSGQGVTNEKLFFGSGTQLSVL.

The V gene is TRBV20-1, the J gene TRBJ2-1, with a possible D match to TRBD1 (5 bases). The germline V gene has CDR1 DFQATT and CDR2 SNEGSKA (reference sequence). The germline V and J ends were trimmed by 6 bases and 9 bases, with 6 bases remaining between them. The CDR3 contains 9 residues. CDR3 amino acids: CSAGVEQFF. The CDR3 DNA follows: TGCAGTGCAGGGGTTGAGCAGTTCTTC.

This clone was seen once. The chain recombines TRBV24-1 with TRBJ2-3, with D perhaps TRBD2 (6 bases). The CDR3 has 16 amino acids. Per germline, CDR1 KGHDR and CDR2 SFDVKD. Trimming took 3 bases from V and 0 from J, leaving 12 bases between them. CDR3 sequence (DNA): TGTGCCACCAGTGATGTTAGCGGATCTAGCACAGATACGCAGTATTTT. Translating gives CATSDVSGSSTDTQYF.

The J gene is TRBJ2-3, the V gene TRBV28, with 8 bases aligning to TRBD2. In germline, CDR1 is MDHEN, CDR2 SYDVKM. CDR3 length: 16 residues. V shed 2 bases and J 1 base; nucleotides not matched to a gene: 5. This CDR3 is CASSLAAGGRTDTQYF. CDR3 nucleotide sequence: TGTGCCAGCAGTTTAGCGGCGGGGGGACGCACAGATACGCAGTATTTT.

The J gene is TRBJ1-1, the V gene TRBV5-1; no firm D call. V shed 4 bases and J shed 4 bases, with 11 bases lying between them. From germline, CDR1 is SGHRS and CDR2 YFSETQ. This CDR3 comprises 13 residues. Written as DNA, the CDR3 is TGCGCCAGCAGCCCCGGGTTGTCCACTGAAGCTTTCTTT. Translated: CASSPGLSTEAFF.

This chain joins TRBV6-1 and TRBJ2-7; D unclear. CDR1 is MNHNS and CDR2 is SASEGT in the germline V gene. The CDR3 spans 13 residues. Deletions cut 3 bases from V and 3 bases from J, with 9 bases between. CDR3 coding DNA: TGTGCCAGCAGTGAGAGGATCAGCTACGAGCAGTACTTC. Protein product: CASSERISYEQYF.

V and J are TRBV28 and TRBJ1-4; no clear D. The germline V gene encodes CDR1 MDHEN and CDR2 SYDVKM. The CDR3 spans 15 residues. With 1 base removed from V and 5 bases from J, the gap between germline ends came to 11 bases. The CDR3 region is CASSLSVILNEKLFF. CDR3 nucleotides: TGTGCCAGCAGTTTATCGGTCATCTTAAATGAAAAACTGTTTTTT.

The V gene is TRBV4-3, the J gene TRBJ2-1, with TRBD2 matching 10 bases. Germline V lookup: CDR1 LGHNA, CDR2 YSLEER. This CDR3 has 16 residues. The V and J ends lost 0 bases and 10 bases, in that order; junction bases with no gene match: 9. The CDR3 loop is CASSQDWLAGVNEQFF. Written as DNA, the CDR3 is TGCGCCAGCAGCCAAGATTGGCTAGCGGGAGTGAACGAGCAGTTCTTC.

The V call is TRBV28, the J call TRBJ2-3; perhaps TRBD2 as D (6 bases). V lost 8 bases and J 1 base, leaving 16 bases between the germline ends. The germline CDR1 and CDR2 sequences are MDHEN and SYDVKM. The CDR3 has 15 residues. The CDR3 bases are TGTGCCAGCCGGGAGATCAGGACGGGCACAGATACGCAGTATTTT. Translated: CASREIRTGTDTQYF.

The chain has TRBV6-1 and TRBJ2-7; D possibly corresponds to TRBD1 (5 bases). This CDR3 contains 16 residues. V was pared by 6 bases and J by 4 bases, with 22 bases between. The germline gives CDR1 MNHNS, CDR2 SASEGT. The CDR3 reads CASREIPRRGLYEQYF. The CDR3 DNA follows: TGTGCCAGCAGGGAAATCCCGAGAAGGGGTTTGTACGAGCAGTACTTC.

The DNA of the CDR3 is TGCGCCAGCAGCCGGGCGGCTAGCGGGAGAATCGGTTACGAGCAGTACTTC. Translation: CASSRAASGRIGYEQYF. The genes are TRBV5-1 and TRBJ2-7, with 10 bases fitting TRBD2. Germline trimming cut 4 bases from V and 4 bases from J; bases unmatched to any gene: 14. Per the germline V gene, CDR1 is SGHRS and CDR2 is YFSETQ. The CDR3 is made up of 17 amino acids.

The CDR3 spells CASKTDNEKLFF. The CDR3 DNA sequence: TGCGCCAGCAAGACAGATAATGAAAAACTGTTTTTT. The chain couples TRBV10-2 to TRBJ1-4; maybe TRBD1 (5 bases). The CDR3 is made up of 12 amino acids. Looked up from germline, CDR1 is WSHSY and CDR2 is SAAADI. Between the trimmed V and J ends, which lost 7 bases and 4 bases, there was a span of 7 bases.

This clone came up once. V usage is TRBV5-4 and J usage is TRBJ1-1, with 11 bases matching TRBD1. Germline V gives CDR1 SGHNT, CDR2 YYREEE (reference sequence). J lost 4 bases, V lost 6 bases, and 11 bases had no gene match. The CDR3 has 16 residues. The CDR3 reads CASNNGGQGVVTEAFF. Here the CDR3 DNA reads TGTGCCAGCAACAACGGGGGACAGGGGGTGGTCACTGAAGCTTTCTTT.

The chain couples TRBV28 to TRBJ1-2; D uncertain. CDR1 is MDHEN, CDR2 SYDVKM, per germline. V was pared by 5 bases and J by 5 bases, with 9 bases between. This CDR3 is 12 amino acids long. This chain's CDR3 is CASSPAGYGYTF. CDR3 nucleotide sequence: TGTGCCAGCAGTCCGGCGGGGTATGGCTACACCTTC.

DNA of the CDR3: TGTGCCAGCAGTCAGGACAGTAACACTGAAGCTTTCTTT. It specifies CASSQDSNTEAFF. The chain links TRBV2 to TRBJ1-1, with D possibly matching TRBD1 (6 bases). V dropped 5 bases and J dropped 2 bases, with 9 bases sitting between them. The CDR3 is 13 amino acids. CDR1 is SNHLY, CDR2 FYNNEI, per germline.

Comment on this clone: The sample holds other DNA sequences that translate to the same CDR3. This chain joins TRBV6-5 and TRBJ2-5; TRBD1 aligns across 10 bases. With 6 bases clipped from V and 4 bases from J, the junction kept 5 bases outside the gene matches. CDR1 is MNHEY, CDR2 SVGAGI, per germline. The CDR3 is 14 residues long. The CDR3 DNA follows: TGTGCCAGCAGCCGGGACAGGGGTTCAGAGACCCAGTACTTC. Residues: CASSRDRGSETQYF.

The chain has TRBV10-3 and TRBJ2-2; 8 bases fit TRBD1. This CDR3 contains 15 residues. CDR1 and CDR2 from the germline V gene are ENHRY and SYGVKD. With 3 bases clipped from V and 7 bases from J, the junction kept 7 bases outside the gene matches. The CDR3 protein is CAISDPGGAGGELFF. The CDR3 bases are TGTGCCATCAGTGACCCAGGGGGCGCGGGCGGGGAGCTGTTTTTT.

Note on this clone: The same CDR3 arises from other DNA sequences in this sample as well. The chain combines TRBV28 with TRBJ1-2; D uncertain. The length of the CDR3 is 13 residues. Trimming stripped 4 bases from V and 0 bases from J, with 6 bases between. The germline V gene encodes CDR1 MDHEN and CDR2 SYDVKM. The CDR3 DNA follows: TGTGCCAGCAGTTCGGGAGCTAACTATGGCTACACCTTC. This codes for CASSSGANYGYTF.

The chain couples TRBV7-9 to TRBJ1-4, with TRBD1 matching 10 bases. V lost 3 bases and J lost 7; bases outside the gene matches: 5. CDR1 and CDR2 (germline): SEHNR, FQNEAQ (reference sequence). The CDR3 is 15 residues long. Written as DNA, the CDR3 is TGTGCCAGCAGCTTGGCGGGACAGGGGTTTGAAAAACTGTTTTTT. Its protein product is CASSLAGQGFEKLFF.

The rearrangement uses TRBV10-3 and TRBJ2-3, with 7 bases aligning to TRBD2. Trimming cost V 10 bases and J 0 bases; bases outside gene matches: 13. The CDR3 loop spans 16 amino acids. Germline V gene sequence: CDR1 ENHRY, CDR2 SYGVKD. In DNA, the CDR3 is TGTGCCACCGCCCTAACAGCGGGGACTAGCACAGATACGCAGTATTTT. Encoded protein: CATALTAGTSTDTQYF.

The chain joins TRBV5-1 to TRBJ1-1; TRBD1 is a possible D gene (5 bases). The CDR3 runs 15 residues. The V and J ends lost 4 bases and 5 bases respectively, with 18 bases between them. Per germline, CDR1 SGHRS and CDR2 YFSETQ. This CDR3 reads CASSLLGGALTEAFF. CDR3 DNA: TGCGCCAGCAGCCTTTTGGGAGGGGCTTTAACTGAAGCTTTCTTT.